This TCR beta chain was observed in a study of response to subunit inactivated influenza vaccine. The study, taken as a whole, reports: Authors suggested few new T cells are recruited by each seasonal influenza vaccination.

Each CDR3 protein gets one entry after TCRdb re-called the RT-PCR reads with MiXCR. In the table there are hundreds of thousands of distinct CDR3 sequences, about an eighth of which are singletons. The table lists this clonotype with a few counts. The target antigen is unknown. The sequence came from a middle-aged man who received an inactivated influenza vaccine. Here the sequenced sample was PBMCs from blood, taken on the day of vaccination.

CDR3 protein: CASSRNRDRGIESEAFF. Written as DNA, the CDR3 is TGTGCCAGCAGTCGAAACCGGGACAGGGGGATTGAGTCTGAAGCTTTCTTT. The chain couples TRBV12-3 or TRBV12-4 to TRBJ1-1, with TRBD1 matching 11 bases. This CDR3 is 17 amino acids long. V lost 5 bases and J lost 6; bases outside the gene matches: 14.